This T cell receptor (beta chain) is drawn from a study of blood T cells in healthy people across ages. The CDR3 consists of 13 residues. Germline V gives CDR1 SEHNR, CDR2 FQNEAQ (reference sequence). The donors, aged about 6 to 90, were healthy Caucasians from Russia. Then a second PCR, running roughly 6 to 12 cycles, was carried out with a sample-barcoded 5' primer and a J-beta primer mix. TCRdb reanalysed the 5' RACE reads using MiXCR and keeps one entry per CDR3 protein. The table shows about 680,000 distinct CDR3 sequences, with around 48% occurring only once. General study findings and limits: A roughly linear fall in TCR beta diversity per million T cells was seen with increasing age.

Details on this clonotype: Antigen unknown.

Sequencing was performed on blood. The genes are TRBV7-9 and TRBJ2-1, with D possibly matching TRBD2 (6 bases). This sequence was found in a woman between 55 and 75 years old in good health. The CDR3 DNA reads as TGTACCACCGGGACTCGGTCCTACAATGAGCAGTTCTTC. It encodes CTTGTRSYNEQFF. Full variable domain (rest looked up from reference TRBV7-9 and TRBJ2-1): DTGVSQNPRHKITKRGQNVTFRCDPISEHNRLYWYRQTLGQGPEFLTYFQNEAQLEKSRLLSDRFSAERPKGSFSTLEIQRTEQGDSAMYLCTTGTRSYNEQFFGPGTRLTVL.